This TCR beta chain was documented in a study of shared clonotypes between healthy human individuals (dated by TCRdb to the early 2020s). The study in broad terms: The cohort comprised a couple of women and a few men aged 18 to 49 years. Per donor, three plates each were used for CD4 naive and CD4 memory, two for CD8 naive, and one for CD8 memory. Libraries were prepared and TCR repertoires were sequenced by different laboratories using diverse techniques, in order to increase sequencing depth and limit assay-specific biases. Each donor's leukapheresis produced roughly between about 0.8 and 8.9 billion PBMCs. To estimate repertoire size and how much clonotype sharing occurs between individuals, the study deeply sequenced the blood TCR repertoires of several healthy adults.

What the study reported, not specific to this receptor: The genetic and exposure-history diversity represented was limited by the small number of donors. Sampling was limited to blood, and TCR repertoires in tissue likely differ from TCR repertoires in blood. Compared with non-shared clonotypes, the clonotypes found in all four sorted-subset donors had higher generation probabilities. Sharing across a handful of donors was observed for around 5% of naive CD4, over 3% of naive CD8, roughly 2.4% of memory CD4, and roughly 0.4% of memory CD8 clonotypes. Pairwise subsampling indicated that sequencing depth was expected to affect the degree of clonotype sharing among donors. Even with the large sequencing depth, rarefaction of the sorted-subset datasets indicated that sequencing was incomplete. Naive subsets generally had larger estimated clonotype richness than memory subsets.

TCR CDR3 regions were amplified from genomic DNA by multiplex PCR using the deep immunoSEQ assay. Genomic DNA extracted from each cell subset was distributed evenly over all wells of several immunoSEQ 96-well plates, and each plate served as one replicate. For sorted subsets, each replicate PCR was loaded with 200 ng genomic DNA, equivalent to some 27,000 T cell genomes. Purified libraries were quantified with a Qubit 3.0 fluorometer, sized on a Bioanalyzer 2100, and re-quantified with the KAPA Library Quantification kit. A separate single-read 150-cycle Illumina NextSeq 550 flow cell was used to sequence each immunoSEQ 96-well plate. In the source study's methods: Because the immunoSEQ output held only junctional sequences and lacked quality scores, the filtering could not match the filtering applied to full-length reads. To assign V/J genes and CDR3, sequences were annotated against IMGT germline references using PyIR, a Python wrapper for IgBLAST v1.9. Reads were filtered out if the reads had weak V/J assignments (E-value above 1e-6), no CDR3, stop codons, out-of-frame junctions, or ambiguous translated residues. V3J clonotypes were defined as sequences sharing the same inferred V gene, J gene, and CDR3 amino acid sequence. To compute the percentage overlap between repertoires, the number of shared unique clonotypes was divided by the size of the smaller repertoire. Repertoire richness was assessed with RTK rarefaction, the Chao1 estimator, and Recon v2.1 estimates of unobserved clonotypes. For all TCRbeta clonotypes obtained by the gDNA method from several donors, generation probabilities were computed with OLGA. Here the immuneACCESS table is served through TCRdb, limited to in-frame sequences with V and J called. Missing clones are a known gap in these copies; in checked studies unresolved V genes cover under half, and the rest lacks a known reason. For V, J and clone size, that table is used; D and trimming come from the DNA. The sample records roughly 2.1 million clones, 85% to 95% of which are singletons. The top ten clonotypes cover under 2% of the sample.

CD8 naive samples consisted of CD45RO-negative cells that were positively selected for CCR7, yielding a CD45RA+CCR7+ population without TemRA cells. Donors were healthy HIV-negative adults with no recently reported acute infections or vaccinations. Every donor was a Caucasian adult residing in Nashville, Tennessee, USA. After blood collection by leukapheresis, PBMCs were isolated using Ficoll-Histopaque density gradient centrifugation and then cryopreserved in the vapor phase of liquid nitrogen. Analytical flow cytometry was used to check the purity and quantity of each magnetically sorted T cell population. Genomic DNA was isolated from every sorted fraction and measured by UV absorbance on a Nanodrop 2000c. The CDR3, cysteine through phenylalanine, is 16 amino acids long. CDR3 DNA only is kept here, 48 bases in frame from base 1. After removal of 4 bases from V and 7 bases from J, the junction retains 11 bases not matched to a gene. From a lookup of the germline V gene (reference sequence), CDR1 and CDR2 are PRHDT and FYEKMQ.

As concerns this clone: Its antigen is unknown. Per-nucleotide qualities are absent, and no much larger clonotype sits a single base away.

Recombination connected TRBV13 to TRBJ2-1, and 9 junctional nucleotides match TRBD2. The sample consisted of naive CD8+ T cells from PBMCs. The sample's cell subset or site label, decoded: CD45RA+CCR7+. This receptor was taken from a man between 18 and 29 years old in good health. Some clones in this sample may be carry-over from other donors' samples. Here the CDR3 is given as CASSSRLAEEGNEQFF. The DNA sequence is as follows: TGTGCCAGCAGCTCCCGACTAGCGGAAGAGGGGAATGAGCAGTTCTTC. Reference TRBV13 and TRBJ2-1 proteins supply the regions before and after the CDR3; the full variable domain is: AAGVIQSPRHLIKEKRETATLKCYPIPRHDTVYWYQQGPGQDPQFLISFYEKMQSDKGSIPDRFSAQQFSDYHSELNMSSLELGDSALYFCASSSRLAEEGNEQFFGPGTRLTVL.